Each of the 27 T cell receptor beta chains below was sequenced from the same sample in a study of T cells in women clearing cervical HPV infection. Generated by immunoSEQ multiplex PCR, the TCRdb table keeps only in-frame clones and is missing some. Its clone listing holds approximately 34,000 clones. Sequencing used blood buffy coat. The receptors come from a woman aged 18 to 75 with a cervical HPV16 infection that either progressed to CIN3+ or cleared (not recorded which).

For this clone: The read falls 3 residues short of the CDR3 end, and the missing part is taken from the germline J gene. The chain employs TRBV18 and TRBJ1-3, with a weak D call TRBD1 (6 bases). CDR1 is KGHSH, CDR2 LQKENI, per germline. There are 15 residues in the CDR3. V gave up 0 bases and J gave up 4 bases, with 10 bases separating them. The CDR3 loop is CASSPPTGLGNTIYF. CDR3 DNA (partial): TGTGCCAGCTCACCACCCACAGGGTTGGGAAACACC.

A note on this clone: Read sequence stops 3 residues before the CDR3 end, and the germline J gene provides the missing end. The chain combines TRBV7-3 with TRBJ2-1, with TRBD2 matching 11 bases. This CDR3 has 16 amino acids. V shed 4 bases and J 5 bases; nucleotides not matched to a gene: 7. CDR1 is SGHTA and CDR2 is FQGTGA in the germline V gene. Incomplete CDR3 DNA: TGTGCCAGCAGCTCCGTTAGCGGGGGGGCCCACAATGAG. Protein product: CASSSVSGGAHNE. The entire CDR3 protein reads CASSSVSGGAHNEQFF. Full variable domain (outside the CDR3, taken from reference TRBV7-3 and TRBJ2-1): GAGVSQTPSNKVTEKGKYVELRCDPISGHTALYWYRQSLGQGPEFLIYFQGTGAADDSGLPNDRFFAVRPEGSVSTLKIQRTERGDSAVYLCASSSVSGGAHNEQFFGPGTRLTVL.

With regard to this clone: The CDR3 end lies 3 residues beyond the end of the read and is filled in from the germline J gene. This rearrangement joins TRBV18 to TRBJ2-5, with D possibly TRBD2 on 6 matching bases. The V end was cut by 3 bases, the J end by 3 bases, with 14 bases between. Germline CDR1 and CDR2: KGHSH and LQKENI. This CDR3 spans 15 amino acids. The CDR3 loop reads CASSPGGQGEETQYF. The part of the CDR3 DNA that was read is TGTGCCAGCTCACCGGGGGGTCAGGGAGAAGAGACC.

About this clone: The read terminates 3 residues ahead of where the CDR3 ends, so the germline J gene completes it. The rearrangement joins TRBV2 to TRBJ2-3; the match to TRBD2 covers 14 bases. With 5 bases clipped from V and 4 bases from J, the junction kept 2 bases outside the gene matches. Germline V gene sequence: CDR1 SNHLY, CDR2 FYNNEI. CDR3 length equals 15 residues. CDR3 DNA, as far as it was read: TGTGCCAGCAGTCCGACTAGCGGGGGGGCAGATACG. Protein product: CASSPTSGGADT. In full, the CDR3 is CASSPTSGGADTQYF. The complete variable domain, with remaining parts taken from reference TRBV2 and TRBJ2-3, reads EPEVTQTPSHQVTQMGQEVILRCVPISNHLYFYWYRQILGQKVEFLVSFYNNEISEKSEIFDDQFSVERPDGSNFTLKIRSTKLEDSAMYFCASSPTSGGADTQYFGPGTRLTVL.

As to this clone: Sequencing ends 3 residues short of the CDR3 end; the germline J gene provides the rest. The chain joins TRBV5-1 to TRBJ2-7, with 14 bases aligning to TRBD2. Germline lookup yields CDR1 SGHRS and CDR2 YFSETQ. The CDR3 is made up of 17 amino acids. After removal of 4 bases from V and 2 bases from J, the junction contained 8 bases not matched to a gene. The DNA read from the CDR3 is TGCGCCAGCAGCCCCCTAGGGACTAGCGGGGGCACCTACGAG. It yields the protein CASSPLGTSGGTYE. The full CDR3 sequence reads CASSPLGTSGGTYEQYF. Full variable domain (rest looked up from reference TRBV5-1 and TRBJ2-7): KAGVTQTPRYLIKTRGQQVTLSCSPISGHRSVSWYQQTPGQGLQFLFEYFSETQRNKGNFPGRFSGRQFSNSRSEMNVSTLELGDSALYLCASSPLGTSGGTYEQYFGPGTRLTVT.

Details on this clone: The CDR3 end is not reached by the read, which stops 3 residues before it; the germline J gene fills it in. The chain carries TRBV5-1 and TRBJ2-1; TRBD1 aligns across 7 bases. J gave up 5 bases and V 0 bases, and 8 bases lay outside the gene matches. Germline CDR1 is SGHRS and CDR2 is YFSETQ. The CDR3 is made up of 16 amino acids. CDR3 region: CASSLASVRGNNEQFF. Partial CDR3 DNA: TGCGCCAGCAGCTTGGCCTCAGTCAGGGGGAACAATGAG.

A word on this clone: The CDR3 goes on 3 residues after the read ends, and that part is filled in from the germline J gene. The chain uses TRBV5-1 and TRBJ1-2; TRBD1 agrees at 9 bases. The CDR3 sequence is 14 residues long. The V gene's germline CDR1 is SGHRS and CDR2 YFSETQ. CDR3 bases read: TGCGCCAGCAGCTTCGGGACAGGGTCGGGGGGC. Translated, it gives CASSFGTGSGG. The complete CDR3 sequence is CASSFGTGSGGYTF. The full variable domain, rest sourced from reference TRBV5-1 and TRBJ1-2, is KAGVTQTPRYLIKTRGQQVTLSCSPISGHRSVSWYQQTPGQGLQFLFEYFSETQRNKGNFPGRFSGRQFSNSRSEMNVSTLELGDSALYLCASSFGTGSGGYTFGSGTRLTVV.

The covered CDR3 bases are TGTGCCAGCTCACCACAGGCGGACAGGTACAATGAG. Translation gives CASSPQADRYNE. The entire CDR3 reads CASSPQADRYNEQFF. This sequence joins TRBV18 and TRBJ2-1; TRBD1 matches 7 bases. With the read ending 3 residues before the CDR3 end, the germline J gene is used to fill in that end. The germline V gene has CDR1 KGHSH and CDR2 LQKENI. Unmatched junction bases numbered 4, after V lost 1 base and J lost 4 bases. This CDR3 region has 15 residues. The full variable domain, rest sourced from reference TRBV18 and TRBJ2-1, is NAGVMQNPRHLVRRRGQEARLRCSPMKGHSHVYWYRQLPEEGLKFMVYLQKENIIDESGMPKERFSAEFPKEGPSILRIQQVVRGDSAAYFCASSPQADRYNEQFFGPGTRLTVL.

Turning to this clone: The missing CDR3 end, 3 residues past where the read stops, is filled in from the germline J gene. V is TRBV19 and J is TRBJ2-2; 9 bases line up with TRBD1. Trimming at V came to 6 bases and at J to 5 bases, leaving 4 bases not matched to a gene. Germline V gene lookup returns CDR1 LNHDA and CDR2 SQIVND (reference sequence). The CDR3 extends over 14 amino acids. The DNA read from the CDR3 is TGTGCCAGTAGGGGGACAGGGTGGACCGGGGAG. Translated: CASRGTGWTGE. The full CDR3 is CASRGTGWTGELFF.

Concerning this clone: Read coverage stops 3 residues before the CDR3 terminus; the germline J gene supplies the remainder. The chain uses TRBV5-1 and TRBJ2-7, with unresolved D. There are 15 residues in the CDR3. The V and J ends lost 2 bases and 3 bases respectively, with 15 bases between them. Looked up from germline, CDR1 is SGHRS and CDR2 is YFSETQ. CDR3 residues: CASSFAGSRSYEQYF. Incomplete CDR3 DNA: TGCGCCAGCAGCTTCGCTGGTAGTCGTAGCTACGAG.

Note on this clone: This sample also contains other DNA sequences that code for the same CDR3. CDR3 DNA, as far as it was read: TGTGCCAGCAGCCTCGACCTAGCAGCTGGA. It yields the protein CASSLDLAAG. The CDR3 in full is CASSLDLAAGYTF. The rearrangement links TRBV2 to TRBJ1-2, with D uncertain. The CDR3 is cut off 3 residues early in the read; its end comes from the germline J gene. The germline CDR1 and CDR2 sequences are SNHLY and FYNNEI. The CDR3 contains 13 residues.

About this clone itself: From the germline J gene comes the end of the CDR3, since the read stops 3 residues before it. The genes are TRBV7-2 and TRBJ2-3; D is ambiguous. Trimming removed 5 bases from V and 2 bases from J, with 2 bases in between. The CDR3 is made up of 11 amino acids. The germline CDR1 and CDR2 sequences are SGHTA and FQGNSA. The CDR3 sequence: CASSHTDTQYF. CDR3 bases read: TGTGCCAGCAGCCACACAGATACG.

With respect to this clone: The read finishes 3 residues shy of the CDR3 end, and the germline J gene is used to complete it. The chain joins TRBV20-1 to TRBJ2-1; 9 bases are shared with TRBD2. The germline V gene encodes CDR1 DFQATT and CDR2 SNEGSKA (reference sequence). CDR3 length: 15 residues. V was pared by 0 bases and J by 8 bases, with 8 bases of the junction left unmatched. CDR3 loop: CSARESLAGRHEQFF. The DNA read from the CDR3 is TGCAGTGCTAGAGAATCCCTAGCGGGACGCCATGAG.

The part of the CDR3 DNA that was read is TGCGCCAGCAGCTTGTTGGGGGACAGGGCAAGCTACGAG. As protein: CASSLLGDRASYE. The whole CDR3 sequence is CASSLLGDRASYEQYF. The chain carries TRBV5-1 and TRBJ2-7, with 9 bases aligning to TRBD1. The CDR3 end falls 3 residues outside the read, so it is completed with the germline J gene. The CDR3 is 16 amino acids. CDR1 is SGHRS and CDR2 is YFSETQ in the germline V gene. V lost 1 base, J lost 3 bases, and 8 bases stayed unmatched.

Worth noting for this clone: The CDR3 extends 3 residues past the end of the read, so its final part is completed from the germline J gene. The gene calls are TRBV7-3 and TRBJ2-2; tentative D call: TRBD2 (6 bases). V was pared by 4 bases and J by 6 bases, with 9 bases between. The germline V gene has CDR1 SGHTA and CDR2 FQGTGA. The CDR3 is 13 residues long. The DNA read from the CDR3 is TGTGCCAGCAGCTCCGGCGGGGCCGGGGAG. Translating gives CASSSGGAGE. The CDR3 reads in full as CASSSGGAGELFF.

Notes on this clone: The DNA ends 3 residues before the CDR3 does, and the rest of the CDR3 is filled in from the germline J gene. V usage is TRBV7-9 and J usage is TRBJ2-7; perhaps TRBD2 as D (6 bases). The CDR3 is 14 amino acids. Between the trimmed V and J ends, which lost 1 base and 1 base, there was a span of 8 bases. Germline CDR1 reads SEHNR; CDR2 reads FQNEAQ (reference sequence). Here the CDR3 reads CASSLGGGSYEQYF. Incomplete CDR3 DNA: TGTGCCAGCAGCTTAGGAGGAGGGTCCTACGAG.

Notes on this clone: The sequenced fragment ends 3 residues before the CDR3 boundary, so the rest is inferred from the germline J gene. The chain carries TRBV19 and TRBJ2-5; tentative D call: TRBD1 (6 bases). The CDR3 runs to 13 residues. V was clipped by 4 bases and J by 4 bases, with 10 bases between them. Germline V CDR1 and CDR2: LNHDA, SQIVND (reference sequence). CDR3 sequence reads: CASSTQGTETQYF. The part of the CDR3 DNA that was read is TGTGCCAGTAGTACACAGGGTACAGAGACC.

As to this clone: The read gets to within 3 residues of the CDR3 end, and the germline J gene fills in the rest. The J gene is TRBJ2-3, the V gene TRBV7-2; D is possibly TRBD2 (5 bases). The germline V gene has CDR1 SGHTA and CDR2 FQGNSA. The CDR3 has 15 residues. Trimming took off 5 bases at V and 3 bases at J, with 15 bases between the two ends. The sequenced part of the CDR3 DNA is TGTGCCAGCAGCCAGGACTCTCAGATAACAGATACG. Its protein product is CASSQDSQITDT. The whole CDR3 sequence reads CASSQDSQITDTQYF. The full variable domain, its missing parts supplied by reference TRBV7-2 and TRBJ2-3, is GAGVSQSPSNKVTEKGKDVELRCDPISGHTALYWYRQSLGQGLEFLIYFQGNSAPDKSGLPSDRFSAERTGGSVSTLTIQRTQQEDSAVYLCASSQDSQITDTQYFGPGTRLTVL.

About this clone: The CDR3 extends 3 residues past the end of the read, so its final part is completed from the germline J gene. The J gene is TRBJ2-3, the V gene TRBV7-9, with D possibly TRBD1 on 5 matching bases. Trimming cost V 6 bases and J 0 bases, with 10 bases left between them. The CDR3 sequence is 14 residues long. CDR1 and CDR2 from the germline V gene are SEHNR and FQNEAQ (reference sequence). CDR3 loop: CASRGDRSTDTQYF. The part of the CDR3 DNA that was read is TGTGCCAGCAGGGGCGACAGAAGCACAGATACG.

As to this clone: Read data end 3 residues before the CDR3 end; the end is taken from the germline J gene. The gene calls are TRBV11-2 and TRBJ2-7; TRBD2 aligns across 8 bases. From germline, CDR1 is SGHAT and CDR2 FQNNGV. Germline trimming cut 5 bases from V and 3 bases from J; bases unmatched to any gene: 6. The length of the CDR3 is 14 residues. The CDR3 sequence is CASSPTGLDYEQYF. The DNA read from the CDR3 is TGTGCCAGCAGCCCGACGGGACTAGACTACGAG.

Concerning this clone itself: The read ends 3 residues early relative to the CDR3; the germline J gene fills the gap. This rearrangement joins TRBV29-1 to TRBJ1-3; D is possibly TRBD1 (5 bases). Germline CDR1 is SQVTM and CDR2 is ANQGSEA. V lost 7 bases and J lost 3, with 13 bases in between. The CDR3 loop spans 13 amino acids. Partial CDR3 DNA: TGCAGCGCCGACCAGGGAAATGGAAACACC. This encodes CSADQGNGNT. From start to end, the CDR3 is CSADQGNGNTIYF.

Note on this clone: The CDR3 extends 3 residues past the end of the read, so its final part is completed from the germline J gene. The chain couples TRBV2 to TRBJ2-3; TRBD2 matches 14 bases. CDR3 length: 17 amino acids. The trim removed 5 bases at V and 3 bases at J, leaving 7 bases unmatched. CDR1 is SNHLY and CDR2 is FYNNEI in the germline V gene. The CDR3 spells CASSPGGLAGGTDTQYF. CDR3 DNA, as far as it was read: TGTGCCAGCAGTCCCGGCGGACTAGCGGGGGGAACAGATACG. The entire variable domain, with the rest obtained from reference TRBV2 and TRBJ2-3, is as follows: EPEVTQTPSHQVTQMGQEVILRCVPISNHLYFYWYRQILGQKVEFLVSFYNNEISEKSEIFDDQFSVERPDGSNFTLKIRSTKLEDSAMYFCASSPGGLAGGTDTQYFGPGTRLTVL.

With regard to this clone: The read terminates 3 residues ahead of where the CDR3 ends, so the germline J gene completes it. The chain employs TRBV7-2 and TRBJ2-3; 9 bases are shared with TRBD1. The CDR3 extends over 13 amino acids. Germline V gene lookup returns CDR1 SGHTA and CDR2 FQGNSA. The CDR3 sequence is CASSSTGGKTQYF. The sequenced CDR3 bases are TGTGCCAGCAGCTCGACAGGGGGTAAGACG.

Comments on this clone: Read coverage stops 3 residues before the CDR3 terminus; the germline J gene supplies the remainder. The J gene is TRBJ2-5, the V gene TRBV7-8; D gene uncertain. V lost 5 bases and J 4 bases, leaving 8 bases between the germline ends. Germline lookup yields CDR1 SGHVS and CDR2 FQNEAQ. CDR3 length equals 12 residues. CDR3: CASSRRLETQYF. The CDR3 bases that were read are TGTGCCAGCAGCAGGAGACTAGAGACC. The variable domain in full, with the rest retrieved from reference TRBV7-8 and TRBJ2-5, is GAGVSQSPRYKVAKRGQDVALRCDPISGHVSLFWYQQALGQGPEFLTYFQNEAQLDKSGLPSDRFFAERPEGSVSTLKIQRTQQEDSAVYLCASSRRLETQYFGPGTRLLVL.

Points on this clone: The CDR3 end lies 3 residues beyond the end of the read and is filled in from the germline J gene. This chain uses TRBV23-1 with TRBJ1-6, with 7 positions matching TRBD1. TRBV23-1 is sorted into the ORF group, with uncertain function. With 3 bases clipped from V and 1 base from J, the junction kept 6 bases outside the gene matches. This CDR3 contains 17 residues. The CDR3 region is CASSHPPGGSYNSPLHF. Incomplete CDR3 DNA: TGCGCCAGCAGTCACCCCCCAGGGGGTTCCTATAATTCACCC.

Of note for this clone: The read ends 3 residues shy of where the CDR3 ends; the end is completed using the germline J gene. The chain joins TRBV7-6 to TRBJ2-7; 7 positions agree with TRBD1. Germline-derived CDR1 and CDR2 are SGHVS and FNYEAQ. CDR3 length: 13 amino acids. J was trimmed by 5 bases and V by 2 bases; bases with no gene match: 3. CDR3 bases read: TGTGCCAGCAGCTTAAGACAGGGCAACGAG. This codes for CASSLRQGNE. The full-length CDR3 reads as CASSLRQGNEQYF.

Of note for this clone: The read falls 3 residues short of the CDR3 end, and the missing part is taken from the germline J gene. The rearrangement uses TRBV7-2 and TRBJ1-2; D gene ambiguous. CDR3 size: 16 residues. The germline V gene encodes CDR1 SGHTA and CDR2 FQGNSA. The sequenced CDR3 bases are TGTGCCAGCAGCTTAGCGCATAGCGCGTTAGGCTACGAC. Encoded protein: CASSLAHSALGYD. The CDR3 reads in full as CASSLAHSALGYDYTF.